The present T cell receptor beta chain was sequenced within a study of blood T cell repertoires in COVID-19. This clone was counted only a few times. Clones were sequenced by immunoSEQ multiplex PCR, and TCRdb holds only the in-frame ones, with some missing. The repertoire holds approximately 260,000 clones, with 88% as singletons. In germline, CDR1 is MNHNY, CDR2 SVGAGI (reference sequence). Trimming pared 5 bases from V and 4 bases from J, leaving 6 bases between. CDR3 length: 11 amino acids. The clonotype comes from a woman in her seventies with COVID-19, enrolled during active disease. The sequenced sample was peripheral blood. The chain carries TRBV6-6 and TRBJ2-7, with no clear D. The CDR3 spells CASSLQYEQYF. Written as DNA, the CDR3 is TGTGCCAGCAGTCTCCAATACGAGCAGTACTTC.